A selection of T cell receptor beta chains follows, all from one sample in a study of shared clonotypes between healthy human individuals. The protocol was immunoSEQ multiplex PCR, while the TCRdb copy is restricted to in-frame clones and leaves out a portion. The table lists some 690,000 clones, roughly 91% of them singletons. Specimen: memory CD8+ T cells from PBMCs. The receptors were gathered from a man younger than 30 in good health. Some clones in this sample may be carry-over from other donors' samples. The CDR3 runs from the conserved cysteine through the conserved F or W. D genes are given only for firm matches. Size values are once, few and many counts, or a class for expanded clones, and some rows have none.

v_call	clone_size	j_call	d_call	cdr3_nt	cdr3_aa
TRBV7-2	-	TRBJ1-2	-	TGTGCCAGCAGCCCCTTTTTTCGCAGGGAAGGTGGCTACACCTTC	CASSPFFRREGGYTF
TRBV27	-	TRBJ2-6	-	TGTGCCAGCAGTCCCCTCCTAGACTCTGGGGCCAACGTCCTGACTTTC	CASSPLLDSGANVLTF
TRBV7-6	few	TRBJ1-2	-	TGTGCCAGCAGCTTAGGCAGGATCTATGGCTACACCTTC	CASSLGRIYGYTF
TRBV30	-	TRBJ2-7	-	TGTGCCTGGAGTGTAGACCCTGAGGAATGGTACTTC	CAWSVDPEEWYF
TRBV7-3	-	TRBJ1-1	-	TGTGCCAGCAGCTTAACCGGTCCCGGGGCCACTGAAGCTTTCTTT	CASSLTGPGATEAFF
TRBV19	-	TRBJ2-1	-	TGTGCCAGTAGTCTCGAAGAAGGGAGTCATGAGCAGTTCTTC	CASSLEEGSHEQFF
TRBV10-3	once	TRBJ1-2	-	TGTGCCATCAGGTCAGGAACCCCTCTTAACTATGGCTACACCTTC	CAIRSGTPLNYGYTF
TRBV20-1	-	TRBJ2-1	-	TGCAGTGCTCGAACTAGCATCCAGTTCTTC	CSARTSIQFF
TRBV10-3	-	TRBJ2-7	TRBD1	TGTGCCATCCGGACAGGTCTCTCCTACGAGCAGTACTTC	CAIRTGLSYEQYF
TRBV27	-	TRBJ2-1	-	TGTGCCAGCAAAGAGGGAGTCGGCTACAATGAGCAGTTCTTC	CASKEGVGYNEQFF
TRBV4-3	-	TRBJ2-4	TRBD2	TGCGCCAGCAGCCAGGGGACTAGCGGCAACCTAGCCAAAAACATTCAGTACTTC	CASSQGTSGNLAKNIQYF
TRBV29-1	-	TRBJ2-1	-	TGCAGCGTTGAAGGGGTGAACTACAATGAGCAGTTCTTC	CSVEGVNYNEQFF
TRBV27	-	TRBJ2-3	TRBD1	TGTGCCAGCAGTTCGGGACAGGGGACAGATACGCAGTATTTT	CASSSGQGTDTQYF
TRBV27	-	TRBJ2-3	-	TGTGCCAGCAGCAAAACCTACAGGGTTACGAGGAGCACAGATACGCAGTATTTT	CASSKTYRVTRSTDTQYF
TRBV27	-	TRBJ2-7	TRBD1	TGTGCCAGCAGTCCCCAGGGGGTGTTTGGATCCTACGAGCAGTACTTC	CASSPQGVFGSYEQYF
TRBV19	once	TRBJ2-7	-	TGTGCCAGTACAGAAACAGGCTCCTACGAGCAGTACTTC	CASTETGSYEQYF
TRBV25-1	few	TRBJ2-7	TRBD2	TGTGCCAGCGGAGCGGGAGATAGAAACGAGCAGTACTTC	CASGAGDRNEQYF
TRBV6-6	once	TRBJ2-2	TRBD1	TGTGCCAGCAGTTACCCGGGACAGGGGGATCCCGGGGAGCTGTTTTTT	CASSYPGQGDPGELFF
TRBV2	-	TRBJ2-1	-	TGTGCCAGCGGGAGTGGATACAATGAGCAGTTCTTC	CASGSGYNEQFF
TRBV6-1	-	TRBJ2-7	TRBD2	TGTGCCAGCAGCGTGCTAGCGGGATTCAACGAGCAGTACTTC	CASSVLAGFNEQYF